The 29 T cell receptor beta chains presented below share a single source sample, sequenced in a study of blood T cell repertoires in COVID-19. Data came from immunoSEQ multiplex PCR; TCRdb stores just in-frame clones and leaves some out. Of about 410,000 clones detected, around 90% appear once; the ten largest clones hold approximately 0.65%. Sequencing used PBMCs or T cells enriched from blood (not recorded which). All receptors derive from a man younger than 35 who had recovered from COVID-19.

V gene TRBV6-1 combines with J gene TRBJ1-3; the D is unclear. V was shortened by 1 base and J by 7 bases, with 8 bases between the two germline ends. Germline assignment: CDR1 MNHNS and CDR2 SASEGT. CDR3 length equals 13 residues. The CDR3 here is CASSEEEGNTIYF. The CDR3 region has the DNA TGTGCCAGCAGTGAAGAGGAGGGCAACACCATATATTTT.

The J gene is TRBJ2-2, the V gene TRBV5-1; 7 nucleotides agree with TRBD1. Germline CDR1 and CDR2: SGHRS and YFSETQ. The CDR3 has 14 amino acids. V gave up 7 bases and J gave up 1 base; unmatched junction bases: 4. The CDR3 loop is CASGQAMNTGELFF. The DNA for the CDR3 is TGCGCCAGCGGACAGGCGATGAACACCGGGGAGCTGTTTTTT. Full variable domain (rest looked up from reference TRBV5-1 and TRBJ2-2): KAGVTQTPRYLIKTRGQQVTLSCSPISGHRSVSWYQQTPGQGLQFLFEYFSETQRNKGNFPGRFSGRQFSNSRSEMNVSTLELGDSALYLCASGQAMNTGELFFGEGSRLTVL.

The CDR3 loop reads CASSTTTTGSYNQPQHF. The CDR3 DNA is TGTGCCAGTAGTACAACCACCACAGGGTCCTACAATCAGCCCCAGCATTTT. This rearrangement joins TRBV19 to TRBJ1-5; D is possibly TRBD1 (6 bases). CDR3 length: 17 amino acids. V lost 4 bases and J 3 bases, leaving 19 bases between the germline ends. Germline loops: CDR1 LNHDA, CDR2 SQIVND (reference sequence).

The chain is built from TRBV5-6 and TRBJ1-1; 9 bases line up with TRBD1. The germline V gene has CDR1 SGHDT and CDR2 YYEEEE. The CDR3 is 17 amino acids. V was clipped by 3 bases and J by 11 bases; unmatched bases: 20. DNA of the CDR3: TGTGCCAGCAGCTCCTCGTACCTCCACACAGGGGGCCGTAGGGCTTTCTTT. Translated: CASSSSYLHTGGRRAFF.

This chain links TRBV9 with TRBJ1-2, with 7 bases lining up with TRBD1. Germline assignment: CDR1 SGDLS and CDR2 YYNGEE. With V trimmed by 2 bases and J by 6 bases, 4 bases remained unmatched. CDR3 length: 13 residues. The CDR3 region is CASSVDRVDGYTF. The CDR3 DNA reads TGTGCCAGCAGCGTTGACAGGGTCGATGGCTACACCTTC.

Turning to this clone: Other DNA sequences in this sample translate to the same CDR3. The J gene is TRBJ1-3, the V gene TRBV3-1 (or the pseudogene TRBV3-2); a possible D gene is TRBD1 (5 bases). Per germline, CDR1 LGHDT and CDR2 YNNKEL (reference sequence). CDR3 size: 14 residues. Trimming pared 6 bases from V and 0 bases from J, leaving 9 bases between. The DNA for the CDR3 is TGTGCCAGCAGTCGAGACAGCTCTGGAAACACCATATATTTT. Its translation: CASSRDSSGNTIYF.

This clone has ten or more counts. CDR3 amino acids: CASSSRYTEAFF. CDR3 coding DNA: TGTGCCAGCAGTTCTCGGTACACTGAAGCTTTCTTT. The rearrangement links TRBV5-8 to TRBJ1-1; no definite D call. Trimming pared 5 bases from V and 3 bases from J, leaving 8 bases between. This CDR3 region has 12 residues. From germline, CDR1 is SGHTS and CDR2 YDEGEE.

V and J are TRBV5-4 and TRBJ2-6; 8 bases are shared with TRBD1. The V and J ends lost 3 bases and 1 base, in that order; junction bases with no gene match: 6. The CDR3 is 17 amino acids. The germline gives CDR1 SGHNT, CDR2 YYREEE (reference sequence). In nucleotides, the CDR3 is TGTGCCAGCAGCTCTCGACAGGGGTCTTCTGGGGCCAACGTCCTGACTTTC. Residues: CASSSRQGSSGANVLTF.

The rearrangement uses TRBV11-3 and TRBJ1-1; D not certain. With 5 bases removed from V and 1 base from J, the gap between germline ends came to 17 bases. The CDR3 sequence is 16 residues long. CDR1 and CDR2 from the germline V gene are SGHNT and YENEEA. The CDR3: CASSQHTGTKNTEAFF. The DNA of the CDR3 is TGTGCCAGCAGCCAACATACGGGAACTAAGAACACTGAAGCTTTCTTT. Supplemented by reference TRBV11-3 and TRBJ1-1, the full variable domain reads EAGVVQSPRYKIIEKKQPVAFWCNPISGHNTLYWYLQNLGQGPELLIRYENEEAVDDSQLPKDRFSAERLKGVDSTLKIQPAELGDSAVYLCASSQHTGTKNTEAFFGQGTRLTVV.

V is TRBV5-1 and J is TRBJ2-3; the match to TRBD1 covers 11 bases. The germline V gene encodes CDR1 SGHRS and CDR2 YFSETQ. The CDR3 loop spans 16 amino acids. Trimming removed 4 bases from V and 2 bases from J; junction bases left unmatched: 6. The CDR3 loop is CASSTGTGGPTDTQYF. Here the CDR3 DNA reads TGCGCCAGCAGCACCGGGACAGGGGGACCCACAGATACGCAGTATTTT.

The genes are TRBV4-2 and TRBJ2-5; TRBD2 matches at 8 bases. CDR1 LGHNA and CDR2 YNFKEQ come from the germline V gene. There are 17 residues in the CDR3. J gave up 0 bases and V 1 base, and 7 bases lay outside the gene matches. The CDR3 is CASSQGSPSGYQETQYF. The CDR3 region has the DNA TGTGCCAGCAGCCAAGGGAGCCCTAGCGGGTACCAAGAGACCCAGTACTTC.

This clone showed up just once. Other DNA sequences within the sample encode an identical CDR3. The DNA of the CDR3 is TGTGCCAGCAGCTTAGCGGGGACTAACACCGGGGAGCTGTTTTTT. This sequence encodes CASSLAGTNTGELFF. The chain is built from TRBV5-6 and TRBJ2-2; TRBD2 matches at 7 bases. Germline assignment: CDR1 SGHDT and CDR2 YYEEEE. V was pared by 2 bases and J by 2 bases, with 3 bases of the junction left unmatched. The CDR3 totals 15 residues.

This chain uses TRBV5-6 with TRBJ1-6, with 8 bases aligning to TRBD1. J lost 6 bases, V lost 2 bases, and 4 bases had no gene match. CDR1 and CDR2 (germline): SGHDT, YYEEEE. CDR3 size: 15 residues. In DNA, the CDR3 is TGTGCCAGCAGCTTTGGACAGGGTGGTAATTCACCCCTCCACTTT. Residues: CASSFGQGGNSPLHF.

The chain employs TRBV25-1 and TRBJ1-4; 10 bases map to TRBD1. Germline values: CDR1 MGHDK, CDR2 SYGVNS. The CDR3 runs to 15 residues. After removal of 3 bases from V and 10 bases from J, the junction contained 8 bases not matched to a gene. The CDR3 coding sequence is TGTGCCAGCAGTGAGACAGGGGGCTTAATCGGAAAACTGTTTTTT. The encoded protein is CASSETGGLIGKLFF.

The chain links TRBV5-6 to TRBJ2-5; tentatively, D is TRBD2 (7 bases). The CDR3 loop spans 14 amino acids. Germline CDR1 and CDR2: SGHDT and YYEEEE. V was trimmed by 1 base and J by 2 bases, leaving 9 bases between them. CDR3 sequence reads: CASSLRGAQETQYF. The CDR3 region has the DNA TGTGCCAGCAGCTTGCGGGGGGCACAAGAGACCCAGTACTTC.

The chain combines TRBV7-9 with TRBJ1-1; TRBD1 is a possible D gene (6 bases). Looked up from germline, CDR1 is SEHNR and CDR2 is FQNEAQ (reference sequence). The V gene lost 5 bases and the J gene lost 3 bases, with 19 bases spanning the gap. This CDR3 has 16 amino acids. This chain's CDR3 is CASSLTGPIEHTEAFF. The DNA for the CDR3 is TGTGCCAGCAGCCTCACAGGGCCTATTGAACACACTGAAGCTTTCTTT. Together with reference TRBV7-9 and TRBJ1-1, the CDR3 gives the full variable domain: DTGVSQNPRHKITKRGQNVTFRCDPISEHNRLYWYRQTLGQGPEFLTYFQNEAQLEKSRLLSDRFSAERPKGSFSTLEIQRTEQGDSAMYLCASSLTGPIEHTEAFFGQGTRLTVV.

The chain links TRBV2 to TRBJ1-5; D is undetermined. The germline CDR1 and CDR2 sequences are SNHLY and FYNNEI. The CDR3 has 13 amino acids. The germline V and J ends were trimmed by 6 bases and 4 bases, with 10 bases remaining between them. CDR3 amino acids: CASRYQDNQPQHF. CDR3 nucleotides: TGTGCCAGCAGGTACCAGGATAATCAGCCCCAGCATTTT.

This chain's CDR3 is CASSLTGFYGYTF. As DNA, the CDR3 is TGTGCCAGCAGCTTGACAGGGTTCTATGGCTACACCTTC. The rearrangement joins TRBV5-4 to TRBJ1-2; possibly TRBD1 for D (6 bases). Germline CDR1 and CDR2: SGHNT and YYREEE (reference sequence). There are 13 residues in the CDR3. Trimming left V 1 base short and J 4 bases short, with 8 bases between.

This clone came up once. The chain uses TRBV6-1 and TRBJ2-1; D perhaps matches TRBD1 (5 bases). The CDR3 has 18 residues. V lost 0 bases, J lost 2 bases, and 17 bases lay in between. CDR1 and CDR2 from the germline V gene are MNHNS and SASEGT. CDR3 in DNA: TGTGCCAGCAGTGAAGCGAACTTGCGGACATTTCCCTACAATGAGCAGTTCTTC. This codes for CASSEANLRTFPYNEQFF.

This clone has only one observation. V and J are TRBV27 and TRBJ1-5; D might be TRBD1 (6 bases). CDR3 length: 14 amino acids. Trimming left V 2 bases short and J 5 bases short, with 10 bases between. From germline, CDR1 is MNHEY and CDR2 SMNVEV (reference sequence). CDR3 DNA sequence: TGTGCCAGCAGTTTAGTGGGGGCTGATCAGCCCCAGCATTTT. Its protein is CASSLVGADQPQHF.

The genes are TRBV4-1 and TRBJ2-3; TRBD2 matches at 9 bases. Germline V gives CDR1 MGHRA, CDR2 YSYEKL. Trimming took 1 base from V and 6 from J; bases not matched to a gene: 11. The CDR3 totals 17 residues. The CDR3 DNA reads TGCGCCAGCAGCCAAGCCCCAGCGGGGGGCGTCCCTGATACGCAGTATTTT. The encoded protein is CASSQAPAGGVPDTQYF.

The rearrangement links TRBV18 to TRBJ1-5; the D is unclear. The germline gives CDR1 KGHSH, CDR2 LQKENI. The CDR3 runs to 14 residues. Trimming took off 2 bases at V and 4 bases at J, with 9 bases between the two ends. The CDR3 is CASSPVSDNQPQHF. The DNA of the CDR3 is TGTGCCAGCTCACCAGTGTCAGATAATCAGCCCCAGCATTTT.

J is TRBJ1-1 and V is TRBV30; D is unclear. Trimming shortened V by 1 base and J by 5 bases, and 8 bases separated the two germline ends. Germline values: CDR1 GTSNPN, CDR2 SVGIG (reference sequence). The CDR3 spans 12 residues. The CDR3 protein is CAWSAERTEAFF. In DNA form, the CDR3 reads TGTGCCTGGAGTGCGGAGAGGACTGAAGCTTTCTTT. Drawing the rest from reference TRBV30 and TRBJ1-1, the complete variable domain is SQTIHQWPATLVQPVGSPLSLECTVEGTSNPNLYWYRQAAGRGLQLLFYSVGIGQISSEVPQNLSASRPQDRQFILSSKKLLLSDSGFYLCAWSAERTEAFFGQGTRLTVV.

V gene TRBV3-1 (or the pseudogene TRBV3-2) combines with J gene TRBJ1-2; D call uncertain. CDR1 and CDR2 (germline): LGHDT, YNNKEL (reference sequence). The CDR3 extends over 14 amino acids. V gave up 1 base and J gave up 3 bases, with 9 bases separating them. The CDR3 region is CASSQAPGDYGYTF. CDR3 nucleotides: TGTGCCAGCAGCCAAGCTCCCGGGGACTATGGCTACACCTTC.

Notes on this clone: This sample includes further DNA sequences coding for the same CDR3. This rearrangement joins TRBV19 to TRBJ2-1; D is uncertain. The CDR3 totals 12 residues. Trimming removed 8 bases at V and 1 base at J, with 6 bases between. The germline V gene encodes CDR1 LNHDA and CDR2 SQIVND (reference sequence). The CDR3 DNA follows: TGTGCCAGTTCCGTGTCCTACAATGAGCAGTTCTTC. Its translation is CASSVSYNEQFF.

The chain uses TRBV28 and TRBJ2-1; tentative D call: TRBD2 (5 bases). Trimming cost V 6 bases and J 4 bases, with 7 bases left between them. CDR3 length: 12 amino acids. From germline, CDR1 is MDHEN and CDR2 SYDVKM. The CDR3 spells CASRTSYNEQFF. The CDR3 region has the DNA TGTGCCAGCAGAACTAGTTACAATGAGCAGTTCTTC.

The J gene is TRBJ1-3, the V gene TRBV3-1 (or the pseudogene TRBV3-2), with D hard to call. This CDR3 spans 20 amino acids. Germline V lookup: CDR1 LGHDT, CDR2 YNNKEL (reference sequence). V was clipped by 1 base and J by 1 base, with 23 bases between them. The CDR3 sequence is CASSQAILTGKAGSGNTIYF. CDR3 in DNA: TGTGCCAGCAGCCAAGCTATATTAACGGGGAAGGCGGGTTCTGGAAACACCATATATTTT.

The CDR3 is CASSPADGGRNIQYF. In DNA form, the CDR3 reads TGTGCCAGCTCACCAGCAGACGGAGGGAGAAACATTCAGTACTTC. The V and J genes are TRBV18 and TRBJ2-4, with D possibly TRBD2 on 6 matching bases. This CDR3 has 15 amino acids. Germline-derived CDR1 and CDR2 are KGHSH and LQKENI. V was clipped by 2 bases and J by 6 bases, with 14 bases between them. The full variable domain, with the rest looked up from reference TRBV18 and TRBJ2-4, is NAGVMQNPRHLVRRRGQEARLRCSPMKGHSHVYWYRQLPEEGLKFMVYLQKENIIDESGMPKERFSAEFPKEGPSILRIQQVVRGDSAAYFCASSPADGGRNIQYFGAGTRLSVL.

The rearrangement uses TRBV4-1 and TRBJ1-3, with D perhaps matching TRBD1 (5 bases). Trimming shortened V by 1 base and J by 0 bases, and 10 bases separated the two germline ends. Per the germline V gene, CDR1 is MGHRA and CDR2 is YSYEKL. This CDR3 is 16 amino acids long. For the CDR3, the DNA is TGCGCCAGCAGCCAAGTTGGGGCCCGCTCTGGAAACACCATATATTTT. Translating gives CASSQVGARSGNTIYF.